A selection of T cell receptor beta chains follows, all from one sample in a study of STAT5B mutations in CD4+ large granular lymphocyte leukemia. The data were produced by immunoSEQ multiplex PCR, yet TCRdb's version contains in-frame clones alone and is incomplete. The sample carries around 32,000 clones, about 71% recorded once. Material for sequencing was CD4+ T cells from blood buffy coats. These receptor sequences come from a human donor in good health. CDR3s include the opening cysteine and the closing phenylalanine or tryptophan. A D gene is named only where the DNA matches it firmly. Clone size is shown for a subset of rows, as once, few, many or a class of expanded clone.

NA	NA	TRBV5-4	TRBJ1-1	CASSLAGGSGTEAFF	TGTGCCAGCAGCTTGGCGGGGGGCTCGGGCACTGAAGCTTTCTTT
TRBD1	NA	TRBV6-1	TRBJ1-2	CASIFGTGDYGYTF	TGTGCCAGCATATTCGGGACAGGGGACTATGGCTACACCTTC
TRBD1	NA	TRBV10-3	TRBJ2-7	CAISEGSGTGQYEQYF	TGTGCCATCAGTGAGGGGTCGGGGACAGGGCAGTACGAGCAGTACTTC
NA	NA	TRBV4-1	TRBJ2-3	CASSQDYNPAGSADTQYF	TGCGCCAGCAGCCAAGATTATAACCCTGCGGGGAGCGCAGATACGCAGTATTTT
NA	NA	TRBV10-1	TRBJ2-5	CASSPRGETQYF	TGCGCCAGCAGTCCCAGGGGAGAGACCCAGTACTTC
NA	NA	TRBV25-1	TRBJ1-6	CASSGGGTPNSPLHF	TGTGCCAGCAGTGGGGGGGGGACCCCCAATTCACCCCTCCACTTT
NA	few	TRBV4-2	TRBJ2-7	CASSQETGYEQYF	TGTGCCAGCAGCCAAGAGACGGGATACGAGCAGTACTTC
NA	NA	TRBV9	TRBJ1-2	CASSVGPSNYGYTF	TGTGCCAGCAGCGTAGGGCCAAGCAACTATGGCTACACCTTC
NA	NA	TRBV2	TRBJ2-3	CASSEIQGRGTDTQYF	TGTGCCAGCAGTGAAATTCAGGGGAGGGGAACAGATACGCAGTATTTT
NA	few	TRBV6-6	TRBJ1-4	CASSYGTVNEKLFF	TGTGCCAGCAGTTACGGGACGGTTAATGAAAAACTGTTTTTT
NA	NA	TRBV6-5	TRBJ1-1	CASTFKNGLITFF	TGTGCCAGCACCTTTAAGAACGGTCTGATAACTTTCTTT
NA	few	TRBV5-6	TRBJ1-4	CASSLAGQGQLFF	TGTGCCAGCAGCTTGGCCGGGCAGGGACAACTGTTTTTT
TRBD1	NA	TRBV6-6	TRBJ2-3	CASRGGQGTTDTQYF	TGTGCCAGCAGGGGAGGACAGGGGACTACAGATACGCAGTATTTT
NA	few	TRBV18	TRBJ1-1	CASSPSGRVKVEAFF	TGTGCCAGCTCACCCTCGGGGAGGGTAAAAGTTGAAGCTTTCTTT
NA	NA	TRBV2	TRBJ1-1	CASSDPNNTEAFF	TGTGCCAGCAGTGACCCAAATAACACTGAAGCTTTCTTT
NA	few	TRBV20-1	TRBJ1-2	CSASGEDGYTF	TGCAGTGCTTCAGGGGAGGATGGCTACACCTTC
TRBD2	NA	TRBV30	TRBJ2-7	CAWSGTSGYYEQYF	TGTGCCTGGAGTGGGACTAGCGGTTACTACGAGCAGTACTTC
TRBD2	once	TRBV6-6	TRBJ2-3	CASSYPSGGTDTQYF	TGTGCCAGCAGTTACCCTAGCGGGGGCACAGATACGCAGTATTTT
NA	NA	TRBV5-1	TRBJ2-5	CASSLAMETQYF	TGCGCCAGCAGCTTGGCCATGGAGACCCAGTACTTC
NA	NA	TRBV10-3	TRBJ2-5	CAISGKRQETQYF	TGTGCCATCAGTGGGAAGCGTCAAGAGACCCAGTACTTC
NA	NA	TRBV9	TRBJ2-5	CASSVTDWYQETQYF	TGTGCCAGCAGCGTGACGGACTGGTACCAAGAGACCCAGTACTTC
NA	NA	TRBV6-1	TRBJ2-7	CASSEAVAYEQYF	TGTGCCAGCAGTGAAGCGGTAGCCTACGAGCAGTACTTC
NA	few	TRBV5-4	TRBJ1-4	CASSLRQGSEKLFF	TGTGCCAGCAGCTTGAGGCAGGGTAGTGAAAAACTGTTTTTT
NA	NA	TRBV18	TRBJ2-2	CASSTNRDNANTGELFF	TGTGCCAGCTCAACCAACCGGGACAACGCGAACACCGGGGAGCTGTTTTTT
NA	NA	TRBV4-1	TRBJ1-2	CASSQGGFSSGYTF	TGCGCCAGCAGCCAAGGGGGGTTCTCCTCTGGCTACACCTTC
TRBD1	NA	TRBV18	TRBJ2-7	CASSRGQGAEQYF	TGTGCCAGCTCACGGGGACAGGGGGCCGAGCAGTACTTC
NA	NA	TRBV27	TRBJ2-7	CASSLAPRGSYEQYF	TGTGCCAGCAGTTTAGCGCCTAGGGGCTCCTACGAGCAGTACTTC
TRBD1	NA	TRBV11-2	TRBJ2-7	CASIRDSTYEQYF	TGTGCCAGCATACGGGACAGTACCTACGAGCAGTACTTC
TRBD1	few	TRBV5-4	TRBJ1-4	CASSLGTGGEKLFF	TGTGCCAGCAGCCTGGGGACAGGGGGCGAAAAACTGTTTTTT
NA	once	TRBV5-1	TRBJ2-2	CASSYSGTATGELFF	TGCGCCAGCAGTTACTCCGGGACGGCAACCGGGGAGCTGTTTTTT
NA	NA	TRBV5-1	TRBJ2-3	CASSLDGTDTQYF	TGCGCCAGCAGCCTTGACGGAACAGATACGCAGTATTTT
TRBD1	NA	TRBV5-1	TRBJ2-3	CASSLVPTGTGSTDTQYF	TGCGCCAGCAGCTTGGTCCCAACCGGGACAGGGAGCACAGATACGCAGTATTTT
NA	NA	TRBV25-1	TRBJ1-1	CASMGSGVGDTEAFF	TGTGCCAGCATGGGGTCAGGGGTCGGGGACACTGAAGCTTTCTTT
NA	NA	TRBV5-5	TRBJ2-7	CASSLASRVINEQYF	TGTGCCAGCAGCTTGGCCTCACGGGTAATCAACGAGCAGTACTTC
TRBD1	NA	TRBV6-6	TRBJ2-6	CASSMGQGWANVLTF	TGTGCCAGCAGTATGGGACAGGGGTGGGCCAACGTCCTGACTTTC
TRBD2	NA	TRBV25-1	TRBJ2-7	CASSDKRGNYEQYF	TGTGCCAGCAGTGACAAGCGGGGGAACTACGAGCAGTACTTC
TRBD1	NA	TRBV5-1	TRBJ2-5	CASRRTGPPPETQYF	TGCGCCAGCAGACGGACAGGGCCCCCTCCAGAGACCCAGTACTTC
TRBD1	few	TRBV7-9	TRBJ1-1	CASSLAGARGLHTEAFF	TGTGCCAGCAGCTTAGCAGGCGCCAGGGGGCTTCACACTGAAGCTTTCTTT
NA	NA	TRBV6-4	TRBJ1-1	CASSDQKNTEAFF	TGTGCCAGCAGTGACCAGAAGAACACTGAAGCTTTCTTT
NA	NA	TRBV9	TRBJ2-2	CASSVGHAAVNTGELFF	TGTGCCAGCAGCGTAGGCCATGCAGCGGTCAACACCGGGGAGCTGTTTTTT
NA	NA	TRBV21-1	TRBJ1-2	CASILKGVAKYGYTF	TGTGCCAGCATCCTCAAAGGGGTAGCCAAATATGGCTACACCTTC
NA	NA	TRBV27	TRBJ1-2	CASSLLGQGSNGYTF	TGTGCCAGCAGTTTGTTAGGGCAGGGGAGTAATGGCTACACCTTC
NA	NA	TRBV11-2	TRBJ1-6	CASSPFDRAQGSPLHF	TGTGCCAGCAGCCCCTTCGACCGGGCCCAGGGGTCACCCCTCCACTTT
TRBD1	NA	TRBV6-1	TRBJ1-5	CASSAGQNNQPQHF	TGTGCCAGCAGCGCGGGACAGAACAATCAGCCCCAGCATTTT
TRBD2	NA	TRBV27	TRBJ2-1	CASIHRPLAGGHNEQFF	TGTGCCAGCATTCACCGCCCACTAGCGGGGGGTCACAATGAGCAGTTCTTC
NA	NA	TRBV18	TRBJ2-2	CASSTLDVNTGELFF	TGTGCCAGCTCAACCTTGGACGTAAACACCGGGGAGCTGTTTTTT
NA	few	TRBV28	TRBJ2-2	CASSLWQGRAGELFF	TGTGCCAGCAGTTTATGGCAGGGAAGGGCCGGGGAGCTGTTTTTT
NA	few	TRBV7-9	TRBJ1-1	CASSLQGSEAFF	TGTGCCAGCAGCTTACAGGGGTCTGAAGCTTTCTTT
NA	NA	TRBV28	TRBJ2-7	CASSLKSYEQYF	TGTGCCAGCAGCCTTAAGTCCTACGAGCAGTACTTC
TRBD2	NA	TRBV9	TRBJ2-3	CASSSRLAGHSRTDTQYF	TGTGCCAGCAGCTCCCGACTAGCGGGACACTCTCGAACAGATACGCAGTATTTT
NA	NA	TRBV6-5	TRBJ1-6	CASSGRSSYNSPLHF	TGTGCCAGCAGCGGACGGAGCTCCTATAATTCACCCCTCCACTTT